The 25 T cell receptor beta chains below come from one sample, sequenced in a study of OX40 agonist ivuxolimab in advanced cancers. Using immunoSEQ multiplex PCR, the repertoire was profiled, and TCRdb retains in-frame clones only, with some absent. Of more than 65,000 clones in the sample, just under 80% were seen once. The sequenced sample was CD4+ or CD8+ T cells sorted from blood, obtained in a trial of the OX40 agonist ivuxolimab. The source of these receptors is an adult with an advanced solid tumor such as melanoma, head and neck, liver or kidney cancer.

This chain connects TRBV2 to TRBJ1-5; D remains unclear. Germline V gene data show CDR1 as SNHLY and CDR2 as FYNNEI. The V gene lost 6 bases and the J gene lost 0 bases, with 3 bases spanning the gap. This CDR3 is built from 12 residues. The CDR3 spells CASRDSNQPQHF. In nucleotides, the CDR3 is TGTGCCAGCAGAGATAGCAATCAGCCCCAGCATTTT.

The chain employs TRBV27 and TRBJ2-6; 8 bases are shared with TRBD1. The V gene's germline CDR1 is MNHEY and CDR2 SMNVEV (reference sequence). V lost 4 bases and J lost 0; bases outside the gene matches: 8. There are 18 residues in the CDR3. CDR3 in amino acids: CASSYRGTGASGANVLTF. Written as DNA, the CDR3 is TGTGCCAGCAGTTACAGAGGGACAGGCGCCTCTGGGGCCAACGTCCTGACTTTC.

As to this clone: A junction end diverges from the germline sequence, so it may reflect a read error. The rearrangement joins TRBV28 to TRBJ1-1, with D unclear. The CDR3 totals 14 residues. Germline values: CDR1 MDHEN, CDR2 SYDVKM. CDR3 DNA sequence: TGTGCCAGCAGTTTGACCGGGAGGAACGCTGAAGCTTTCTTT. Translating it yields CASSLTGRNAEAFF.

The rearrangement joins TRBV5-6 to TRBJ2-6; 9 bases agree with TRBD1. Germline V lookup: CDR1 SGHDT, CDR2 YYEEEE. The CDR3 has 18 residues. With V trimmed by 4 bases and J by 4 bases, 12 bases remained unmatched. CDR3 sequence reads: CASSPPGTGWAGANVLTF. DNA of the CDR3: TGTGCCAGCAGCCCACCTGGGACAGGGTGGGCGGGGGCCAACGTCCTGACTTTC. Looking up the rest from reference TRBV5-6 and TRBJ2-6 gives the full variable domain: DAGVTQSPTHLIKTRGQQVTLRCSPKSGHDTVSWYQQALGQGPQFIFQYYEEEERQRGNFPDRFSGHQFPNYSSELNVNALLLGDSALYLCASSPPGTGWAGANVLTFGAGSRLTVL.

The rearrangement uses TRBV7-8 and TRBJ1-2; D is unclear. This CDR3 is built from 15 residues. Germline assignment: CDR1 SGHVS and CDR2 FQNEAQ. The germline V and J ends were trimmed by 4 bases and 2 bases, with 14 bases remaining between them. The CDR3 nucleotides are TGTGCCAGCAGCTCGATGGGCAGGAGAAACTATGGCTACACCTTC. This encodes CASSSMGRRNYGYTF.

This clone came up a few times. The V call is TRBV25-1, the J call TRBJ1-2; D is uncertain. The CDR3 spans 11 residues. Trimming took 4 bases from V and 4 from J, leaving 4 bases between them. CDR1 is MGHDK, CDR2 SYGVNS, per germline. As DNA, the CDR3 is TGTGCCAGCAGTGCGGGCTATGGCTACACCTTC. This gives the protein CASSAGYGYTF.

The V gene is TRBV7-2, the J gene TRBJ1-3; tentatively, D is TRBD1 (5 bases). The CDR3 totals 13 residues. Germline CDR1 and CDR2: SGHTA and FQGNSA. V was shortened by 6 bases and J by 15 bases, with 21 bases between the two germline ends. The DNA for the CDR3 is TGTGCCAGCAGGGAGGTTAGGGCAGGGCGAACATATTTT. Protein sequence: CASREVRAGRTYF.

The gene calls are TRBV30 and TRBJ1-5; D possibly corresponds to TRBD1 (5 bases). CDR3 size: 14 residues. The V and J ends lost 1 base and 7 bases respectively, with 14 bases between them. The germline CDR1 and CDR2 sequences are GTSNPN and SVGIG (reference sequence). CDR3 sequence (DNA): TGTGCCTGGAGTGCTGACACGGGGGTGCAGCCCCAGCATTTT. This translates into CAWSADTGVQPQHF.

The sample holds one count of this clone. CDR3 sequence: CASSDLGIWGQGAGNEQYF. The CDR3 DNA follows: TGTGCCAGCAGTGATCTAGGGATATGGGGACAGGGGGCGGGAAACGAGCAGTACTTC. The gene calls are TRBV28 and TRBJ2-7, with TRBD1 matching 12 bases. J lost 5 bases, V lost 5 bases, and 19 bases had no gene match. This CDR3 is 19 amino acids long. Germline V gene sequence: CDR1 MDHEN, CDR2 SYDVKM.

The chain has TRBV11-2 and TRBJ1-2; D is perhaps TRBD1 (6 bases). The germline V gene encodes CDR1 SGHAT and CDR2 FQNNGV. V was cut by 0 bases and J by 7 bases, with 12 bases left in between. This CDR3 has 14 residues. For the CDR3, the DNA is TGTGCCAGCAGCTTAGATTTCCAGGGGACTGGCTACACCTTC. It yields the protein CASSLDFQGTGYTF.

V and J are TRBV14 and TRBJ2-4; D possibly matches TRBD1 or TRBD2 (5 bases each). The germline V gene encodes CDR1 SGHDN and CDR2 FVKESK. There are 14 residues in the CDR3. V lost 0 bases and J 6 bases, leaving 9 bases between the germline ends. CDR3 nucleotides: TGTGCCAGCAGCCAAGAGAGGGGAATAAACATTCAGTACTTC. The encoded protein is CASSQERGINIQYF.

This chain joins TRBV5-1 and TRBJ1-6; TRBD1 matches 7 bases. This CDR3 has 14 residues. Germline V gene lookup returns CDR1 SGHRS and CDR2 YFSETQ. The V and J ends lost 5 bases and 5 bases, in that order; junction bases with no gene match: 4. The DNA for the CDR3 is TGCGCCAGCAGTCGCGACAGGGATAATTCACCCCTCCACTTT. Its protein is CASSRDRDNSPLHF.

The V gene is TRBV11-3, the J gene TRBJ2-1; tentative D call: TRBD2 (5 bases). CDR3 length: 19 amino acids. Germline lookup yields CDR1 SGHNT and CDR2 YENEEA. Deletions cut 0 bases from V and 0 bases from J, with 18 bases between. The CDR3 DNA reads as TGTGCCAGCAGCTTAGATGGGAGAGGGCTCCCCAGCTCCTACAATGAGCAGTTCTTC. Protein: CASSLDGRGLPSSYNEQFF.

In its sample, this clone was seen once. V usage is TRBV27 and J usage is TRBJ2-1; D is possibly TRBD1 or TRBD2 (7 bases each). Trimming left V 4 bases short and J 1 base short, with 11 bases between. CDR1 and CDR2 (germline): MNHEY, SMNVEV (reference sequence). The CDR3 has 15 amino acids. CDR3 amino acids: CASSYRGGSYNEQFF. The CDR3 DNA reads as TGTGCCAGCAGTTACAGGGGAGGGTCCTACAATGAGCAGTTCTTC.

This clone appeared a single time. The chain joins TRBV5-8 to TRBJ2-5, with 9 bases identical to TRBD2. The germline V gene has CDR1 SGHTS and CDR2 YDEGEE. V trimming: 0 bases; J trimming: 4 bases; junction bases outside the gene matches: 7. The CDR3 runs to 16 residues. CDR3 sequence (DNA): TGTGCCAGCAGCTTGGTCCTTGGTAGCGGGAGAGAGACCCAGTACTTC. Translating it yields CASSLVLGSGRETQYF.

This sequence joins TRBV5-4 and TRBJ1-2; D is perhaps TRBD1 (5 bases). The CDR3 runs to 15 residues. CDR1 and CDR2 (germline): SGHNT, YYREEE (reference sequence). Deletions cut 0 bases from V and 2 bases from J, with 11 bases between. The CDR3 spells CASSLASAGNYGYTF. As DNA, the CDR3 is TGTGCCAGCAGCTTGGCCTCGGCAGGGAACTATGGCTACACCTTC.

The chain combines TRBV11-2 with TRBJ2-7; TRBD1 matches at 11 bases. The CDR3 spans 16 residues. Germline CDR1 SGHAT, CDR2 FQNNGV. V shed 4 bases, J shed 3 bases, and the junction held 8 bases outside the gene matches. CDR3 residues: CASSSGTGGEDYEQYF. The CDR3 DNA follows: TGTGCCAGCAGCTCCGGGACAGGGGGGGAGGACTACGAGCAGTACTTC.

The rearrangement joins TRBV7-2 to TRBJ1-4; D remains ambiguous. The germline CDR1 and CDR2 sequences are SGHTA and FQGNSA. Trimming took off 0 bases at V and 5 bases at J, with 13 bases between the two ends. The CDR3 totals 16 residues. Written as DNA, the CDR3 is TGTGCCAGCAGCTTAGCGATCGGCAGTTACAATGAAAAACTGTTTTTT. Protein: CASSLAIGSYNEKLFF.

This clone has more than one count but fewer than ten. The chain carries TRBV28 and TRBJ1-5; 10 bases are shared with TRBD1. The CDR3 runs 15 residues. V trimming: 6 bases; J trimming: 2 bases; junction bases outside the gene matches: 4. Germline CDR1 reads MDHEN; CDR2 reads SYDVKM. The CDR3 is CASSTGTGGNQPQHF. CDR3 bases: TGTGCCAGCAGCACTGGGACAGGGGGCAATCAGCCCCAGCATTTT. The full variable domain, its missing parts supplied by reference TRBV28 and TRBJ1-5, is DVKVTQSSRYLVKRTGEKVFLECVQDMDHENMFWYRQDPGLGLRLIYFSYDVKMKEKGDIPEGYSVSREKKERFSLILESASTNQTSMYLCASSTGTGGNQPQHFGDGTRLSIL.

The V gene is TRBV27, the J gene TRBJ1-2, with D perhaps TRBD1 (6 bases). V gave up 2 bases and J gave up 0 bases, with 13 bases separating them. CDR3 length: 16 amino acids. The germline CDR1 and CDR2 sequences are MNHEY and SMNVEV (reference sequence). The CDR3 DNA reads TGTGCCAGCAGTTTAAAGGGGACAAGGGCTAACTATGGCTACACCTTC. Protein product: CASSLKGTRANYGYTF.

The genes are TRBV4-2 and TRBJ2-2; D remains ambiguous. The CDR3 is 15 amino acids. The germline V gene encodes CDR1 LGHNA and CDR2 YNFKEQ. Trimming shortened V by 4 bases and J by 5 bases, and 14 bases separated the two germline ends. CDR3 protein: CASSPAQSRTGELFF. The CDR3 DNA reads as TGTGCCAGCAGCCCCGCCCAGTCAAGGACCGGGGAGCTGTTTTTT.

The rearrangement links TRBV29-1 to TRBJ1-4, with D perhaps TRBD1 (5 bases). Germline lookup yields CDR1 SQVTM and CDR2 ANQGSEA. This CDR3 has 13 residues. V lost 6 bases and J 8 bases, leaving 16 bases between the germline ends. This chain's CDR3 is CSVRAVAGEKLFF. As DNA, the CDR3 is TGCAGCGTAAGAGCCGTAGCAGGGGAAAAACTGTTTTTT. Full variable domain (rest looked up from reference TRBV29-1 and TRBJ1-4): SAVISQKPSRDICQRGTSLTIQCQVDSQVTMMFWYRQQPGQSLTLIATANQGSEATYESGFVIDKFPISRPNLTFSTLTVSNMSPEDSSIYLCSVRAVAGEKLFFGSGTQLSVL.

This clone was recorded once. V gene TRBV11-2 combines with J gene TRBJ2-5; 7 nucleotides line up with TRBD2. Germline CDR1 and CDR2: SGHAT and FQNNGV. This CDR3 is 15 amino acids long. The V segment lost 5 bases and the J segment 4 bases; nucleotides outside the gene matches: 10. The CDR3 DNA reads TGTGCCAGCAGCAAGGGACTACGATCTTTAGAGACCCAGTACTTC. It codes for CASSKGLRSLETQYF.

The V and J genes are TRBV2 and TRBJ2-3; no clear D gene. Looked up from germline, CDR1 is SNHLY and CDR2 is FYNNEI. The CDR3 contains 14 residues. The V end was cut by 8 bases, the J end by 2 bases, with 14 bases between. The CDR3 DNA sequence: TGTGCCAGCTCCCGACTGAGAACCACAGATACGCAGTATTTT. Encoded protein: CASSRLRTTDTQYF.

This clone was seen once. The genes are TRBV7-8 and TRBJ2-7; no reliable D call. The CDR3 length is 12 residues. The V end was cut by 2 bases, the J end by 2 bases, with 4 bases between. Germline CDR1 and CDR2: SGHVS and FQNEAQ. The CDR3 is CASSLTTYEQYF. The CDR3 DNA reads as TGTGCCAGCAGCTTAACGACCTACGAGCAGTACTTC.